Each of the 30 T cell receptor beta chains below was sequenced from the same sample in a study of blood T cell repertoires in COVID-19. The method was immunoSEQ multiplex PCR; TCRdb's version includes in-frame clones alone and lacks a portion of them. The sample gives fewer than 100,000 clones, approximately 80% of which show up once; more than 20% is in the top ten. The sample taken for sequencing was peripheral blood. The receptor source for this set is a woman in her fifties or sixties with acute or convalescent COVID-19.

The chain links TRBV7-4 to TRBJ2-7; perhaps TRBD1 as D (5 bases). V was shortened by 1 base and J by 1 base, with 8 bases between the two germline ends. Germline CDR1 and CDR2: SGHVT and SQSDAQ. This CDR3 is built from 14 residues. CDR3 residues: CASSLEAGSYEQYF. Written as DNA, the CDR3 is TGTGCCAGCAGCTTAGAGGCAGGGTCCTACGAGCAGTACTTC.

CDR3 protein: CASSVASTVNTGELFF. DNA for the CDR3: TGTGCCAGCAGCGTAGCTTCAACGGTAAACACCGGGGAGCTGTTTTTT. The V and J genes are TRBV9 and TRBJ2-2; the D is unclear. CDR1 and CDR2 from the germline V gene are SGDLS and YYNGEE. V lost 0 bases and J 2 bases, leaving 11 bases between the germline ends. The CDR3 covers 16 residues.

The CDR3 region is CASREWTGTRGAGANVLTF. The CDR3 nucleotides are TGTGCCAGCAGAGAATGGACAGGGACGAGGGGGGCAGGGGCCAACGTCCTGACTTTC. The chain has TRBV6-1 and TRBJ2-6; TRBD1 matches at 8 bases. The V and J ends lost 6 bases and 4 bases, in that order; junction bases with no gene match: 17. The CDR3 is 19 amino acids. Germline loops: CDR1 MNHNS, CDR2 SASEGT.

The count of this clone is one. CDR3 protein: CASTRGRRTPGELFF. The CDR3, as DNA: TGTGCCAGCACGAGGGGGCGCCGCACTCCCGGGGAGCTGTTTTTT. The V gene is TRBV6-5, the J gene TRBJ2-2; 7 bases are a match to TRBD1. CDR3 size: 15 residues. The V gene's germline CDR1 is MNHEY and CDR2 SVGAGI. Trimming at V came to 7 bases and at J to 6 bases, leaving 11 bases not matched to a gene.

This chain joins TRBV4-1 and TRBJ1-1; TRBD1 agrees at 7 bases. V lost 5 bases and J lost 0; bases outside the gene matches: 6. There are 15 residues in the CDR3. From germline, CDR1 is MGHRA and CDR2 YSYEKL. The CDR3 protein is CASSALGQMNTEAFF. CDR3 nucleotide sequence: TGCGCCAGCAGCGCCTTGGGACAGATGAACACTGAAGCTTTCTTT.

This chain uses TRBV7-8 with TRBJ1-6; possible D gene TRBD1, 6 bases. CDR3 length equals 16 residues. In germline, CDR1 is SGHVS, CDR2 FQNEAQ. V was shortened by 5 bases and J by 0 bases, with 11 bases between the two germline ends. CDR3: CASSGQGSSYNSPLHF. CDR3 nucleotides: TGTGCCAGCAGCGGGCAGGGGAGCTCCTATAATTCACCCCTCCACTTT.

The chain employs TRBV29-1 and TRBJ1-1; tentatively, D is TRBD1 (5 bases). The CDR3 is made up of 14 amino acids. V was trimmed by 4 bases and J by 0 bases, leaving 12 bases between them. Germline V gives CDR1 SQVTM, CDR2 ANQGSEA. The CDR3 bases are TGCAGCGTTGCCCAGACAGTGGTGAACACTGAAGCTTTCTTT. Residues: CSVAQTVVNTEAFF.

The chain is built from TRBV19 and TRBJ1-6; TRBD1 matches at 7 bases. CDR1 and CDR2 (germline): LNHDA, SQIVND (reference sequence). This CDR3 is 13 amino acids long. V gave up 9 bases and J gave up 7 bases; unmatched junction bases: 6. CDR3 sequence: CASTGDNNSPLHF. The DNA for the CDR3 is TGTGCCAGCACAGGGGATAACAATTCACCCCTCCACTTT. Full variable domain (rest looked up from reference TRBV19 and TRBJ1-6): DGGITQSPKYLFRKEGQNVTLSCEQNLNHDAMYWYRQDPGQGLRLIYYSQIVNDFQKGDIAEGYSVSREKKESFPLTVTSAQKNPTAFYLCASTGDNNSPLHFGNGTRLTVT.

This clone occurred once. The chain employs TRBV4-1 and TRBJ1-1; TRBD1 aligns across 8 bases. The CDR3 extends over 21 amino acids. Germline assignment: CDR1 MGHRA and CDR2 YSYEKL. The J segment lost 1 base and the V segment lost 1 base, leaving 20 bases of the junction unmatched. The CDR3: CASSQVFRRGRTRARNTEAFF. In DNA form, the CDR3 reads TGCGCCAGCAGCCAAGTTTTCCGCAGGGGGCGGACGAGGGCTCGGAACACTGAAGCTTTCTTT.

The chain is built from TRBV19 and TRBJ2-7; 9 bases line up with TRBD1. There are 16 residues in the CDR3. The junction had 8 bases not matched to a gene; V was cut back by 5 bases and J by 0 bases. Germline values: CDR1 LNHDA, CDR2 SQIVND (reference sequence). This CDR3 is CASSVSGTGSSYEQYF. CDR3 bases: TGTGCCAGTAGTGTGTCAGGGACAGGGAGCTCCTACGAGCAGTACTTC.

This clone was detected a few times. V is TRBV6-5 and J is TRBJ2-7; 11 bases are a match to TRBD2. V was clipped by 3 bases and J by 10 bases; unmatched bases: 2. Germline V gene data show CDR1 as MNHEY and CDR2 as SVGAGI. CDR3 length: 12 residues. The CDR3 protein is CASSYTSGRQYF. The CDR3 region has the DNA TGTGCCAGCAGTTATACTAGCGGGAGACAGTACTTC.

This chain links TRBV7-2 with TRBJ1-1; 8 bases line up with TRBD1. This CDR3 has 13 amino acids. Per germline, CDR1 SGHTA and CDR2 FQGNSA. V dropped 3 bases and J dropped 6; count of bases not matched to a gene: 3. CDR3 nucleotide sequence: TGTGCCAGCAGCTTCAGGGGGCCCCCTGAAGCTTTCTTT. Its translation is CASSFRGPPEAFF. The full variable domain, in which reference TRBV7-2 and TRBJ1-1 provide the parts outside the CDR3, is GAGVSQSPSNKVTEKGKDVELRCDPISGHTALYWYRQSLGQGLEFLIYFQGNSAPDKSGLPSDRFSAERTGGSVSTLTIQRTQQEDSAVYLCASSFRGPPEAFFGQGTRLTVV.

V is TRBV3-1 (or the pseudogene TRBV3-2) and J is TRBJ2-7; D is unresolved. With 0 bases removed from V and 3 bases from J, the gap between germline ends came to 15 bases. Per the germline V gene, CDR1 is LGHDT and CDR2 is YNNKEL (reference sequence). The CDR3 extends over 16 amino acids. Written as DNA, the CDR3 is TGTGCCAGCAGCCAAGACACCGACTTGGCTGTCTACGAGCAGTACTTC. It yields the protein CASSQDTDLAVYEQYF.

The CDR3 here is CASSDWSGAGANVLTF. The CDR3 nucleotides are TGTGCCAGCAGTGATTGGTCGGGGGCTGGGGCCAACGTCCTGACTTTC. The V call is TRBV2, the J call TRBJ2-6, with D perhaps matching TRBD2 (6 bases). Germline CDR1 is SNHLY and CDR2 is FYNNEI. Trimming took 3 bases from V and 2 from J, leaving 11 bases between them. The CDR3 covers 16 residues.

In DNA form, the CDR3 reads TGTGCCACCAGCAGAGGGGAGGGAACCGGGGAGCTGTTTTTT. Protein: CATSRGEGTGELFF. This sequence joins TRBV15 and TRBJ2-2; 7 bases line up with TRBD2. Germline V CDR1 and CDR2: LNHNV, YYDKDF (reference sequence). This CDR3 is built from 14 residues. After removal of 1 base from V and 5 bases from J, the junction contained 1 base not matched to a gene.

V is TRBV5-1 and J is TRBJ2-3, with 9 positions matching TRBD2. The CDR3 length is 15 residues. J gave up 4 bases and V 0 bases, and 3 bases lay outside the gene matches. Germline V lookup: CDR1 SGHRS, CDR2 YFSETQ. The CDR3 DNA is TGCGCCAGCAGCTTGGTAGCGGGGGTTGCAGATACGCAGTATTTT. Protein: CASSLVAGVADTQYF.

J is TRBJ2-7 and V is TRBV28; the match to TRBD1 covers 9 bases. Germline CDR1 reads MDHEN; CDR2 reads SYDVKM. Trimming at V came to 6 bases and at J to 0 bases, leaving 6 bases not matched to a gene. There are 15 residues in the CDR3. CDR3 sequence: CASRVDRGGSYEQYF. As DNA, the CDR3 is TGTGCCAGCAGAGTAGACAGGGGGGGCTCCTACGAGCAGTACTTC.

The genes are TRBV2 and TRBJ1-4, with 9 positions matching TRBD1. The CDR3 length is 12 residues. With V trimmed by 10 bases and J by 6 bases, 3 bases remained unmatched. The germline gives CDR1 SNHLY, CDR2 FYNNEI. CDR3 sequence reads: CATGQGYEKLFF. DNA of the CDR3: TGTGCCACGGGACAGGGTTATGAAAAACTGTTTTTT.

This chain joins TRBV14 and TRBJ1-1; D possibly corresponds to TRBD1 (6 bases). From germline, CDR1 is SGHDN and CDR2 FVKESK. V was pared by 4 bases and J by 3 bases, with 21 bases between. CDR3 length: 17 amino acids. This CDR3 reads CASSPEKGGKGDTEAFF. The CDR3 nucleotides read TGTGCCAGCAGCCCCGAAAAGGGGGGGAAAGGGGACACTGAAGCTTTCTTT.

The rearrangement joins TRBV7-9 to TRBJ2-7; tentatively, D is TRBD1 (5 bases). The CDR3 has 11 residues. Trimming left V 10 bases short and J 6 bases short, with 13 bases between. Germline CDR1 and CDR2: SEHNR and FQNEAQ (reference sequence). The CDR3 DNA sequence: TGTGCCACCTATCAGGGTTCCGAGCAGTACTTC. Protein: CATYQGSEQYF.

This sequence joins TRBV6-5 and TRBJ1-5; perhaps TRBD1 as D (6 bases). V lost 6 bases and J lost 9, with 21 bases in between. The CDR3 runs to 15 residues. Germline CDR1 MNHEY, CDR2 SVGAGI. CDR3 sequence reads: CASRVTQGRVGPQHF. DNA for the CDR3: TGTGCCAGCAGAGTGACCCAGGGGCGGGTCGGGCCCCAGCATTTT.

This clone was detected a few times. The chain recombines TRBV4-1 with TRBJ1-4; D remains ambiguous. This CDR3 contains 12 residues. In germline, CDR1 is MGHRA, CDR2 YSYEKL. Trimming pared 4 bases from V and 7 bases from J, leaving 7 bases between. In DNA, the CDR3 is TGCGCCAGCAGCCTCGCAGGTGAAAAACTGTTTTTT. Encoded protein: CASSLAGEKLFF.

The count of this clone is one. This sequence joins TRBV7-3 and TRBJ1-1; 9 bases agree with TRBD1. CDR1 and CDR2 from the germline V gene are SGHTA and FQGTGA. The length of the CDR3 is 14 residues. V shed 5 bases, J shed 5 bases, and the junction held 6 bases outside the gene matches. The CDR3 region is CASSPVTGGTEAFF. The CDR3 bases are TGTGCCAGCAGCCCTGTGACAGGGGGGACTGAAGCTTTCTTT.

The rearrangement links TRBV7-3 to TRBJ1-6; 7 bases are a match to TRBD1. Germline lookup yields CDR1 SGHTA and CDR2 FQGTGA. The V segment lost 1 base and the J segment 4 bases; nucleotides outside the gene matches: 7. The CDR3 sequence is 17 residues long. DNA of the CDR3: TGTGCCAGCAGCTTAAGCGGGACAGACCGTTATAATTCACCCCTCCACTTT. It is translated as CASSLSGTDRYNSPLHF.

V usage is TRBV7-2 and J usage is TRBJ1-5; 7 positions match TRBD1. V lost 3 bases, J lost 8 bases, and 7 bases stayed unmatched. This CDR3 is 14 amino acids long. CDR1 SGHTA and CDR2 FQGNSA come from the germline V gene. CDR3 in DNA: TGTGCCAGCAGCTTCACAGGGGTTTTAGAGCCCCAGCATTTT. Protein sequence: CASSFTGVLEPQHF.

The chain joins TRBV6-2 or TRBV6-3 to TRBJ2-1; D gene ambiguous. CDR1 and CDR2 (germline): MNHEY, SVGEGT. V lost 5 bases to trimming and J lost 9 bases, with 14 bases between them. This CDR3 is 13 amino acids long. CDR3: CASSPGEVGEQFF. Written as DNA, the CDR3 is TGTGCCAGCAGTCCCGGAGAAGTTGGTGAGCAGTTCTTC.

A few counts support this clone. The chain employs TRBV29-1 and TRBJ2-7, with TRBD2 identical over 8 bases. The germline CDR1 and CDR2 sequences are SQVTM and ANQGSEA. This CDR3 has 16 residues. J was trimmed by 3 bases and V by 4 bases; bases with no gene match: 14. The CDR3 DNA is TGCAGCGTTGCGACTCTCGGGGCGGGAGGCATCTACGAGCAGTACTTC. Translation gives CSVATLGAGGIYEQYF.

The CDR3 region is CASSSSRLAMYNEQFF. The CDR3 region has the DNA TGCGCCAGCAGCTCATCACGACTAGCGATGTACAATGAGCAGTTCTTC. The chain carries TRBV5-1 and TRBJ2-1; the match to TRBD2 covers 8 bases. CDR3 length: 16 residues. Germline assignment: CDR1 SGHRS and CDR2 YFSETQ. The junction had 9 bases not matched to a gene; V was cut back by 3 bases and J by 4 bases.

The rearrangement uses TRBV5-1 and TRBJ2-1; 9 nucleotides align to TRBD2. Germline lookup yields CDR1 SGHRS and CDR2 YFSETQ. This CDR3 region has 15 residues. With V trimmed by 4 bases and J by 2 bases, 4 bases remained unmatched. CDR3 bases: TGCGCCAGCAGCCCGGGACTAGCTACCTACAATGAGCAGTTCTTC. Translated: CASSPGLATYNEQFF.

The genes are TRBV29-1 and TRBJ1-6, with TRBD1 as a possible D gene (6 bases). There are 11 residues in the CDR3. Germline CDR1 SQVTM, CDR2 ANQGSEA. In nucleotides, the CDR3 is TGCGTTCCAGGGGATAGTTCACCCCTCCACTTT. Translating it yields CVPGDSSPLHF.